Sequencing of this T cell receptor beta chain was carried out in a study of cytomegalovirus exposure and HLA in healthy donors. Study as a whole: Out of 398 genotyped donors, about 80% belonged to the Caucasian-associated ancestry cluster. Study observations and caveats: What a later analysis reportedly showed was that an Asian-associated ancestry cluster had fewer N-insertions than the approximately 670-donor mean.

This clone occurred a few times. Its antigen is still unknown. The V end lost 0 bases, the J end lost 1 base, and 3 bases lay between the germline ends. Germline values: CDR1 LNHNV, CDR2 YYDKDF (reference sequence). This CDR3 has 14 residues. In the PCR, 60 Vbeta and 13 Jbeta primers were used. The data were produced by immunoSEQ multiplex PCR, yet TCRdb's version contains in-frame clones alone and is incomplete. The data show some 180,000 clones, around a tenth seen once. The chain couples TRBV15 to TRBJ2-2, with no clear D. The clonotype was recovered from a woman aged 25 to 39 in good health and CMV-seropositive. The material sequenced was PBMCs. CDR3 residues: CATSRDRNTGELFF. The DNA of the CDR3 is TGTGCCACCAGCAGAGACAGGAACACCGGGGAGCTGTTTTTT. Full variable domain (missing parts from reference TRBV15 and TRBJ2-2): DAMVIQNPRYQVTQFGKPVTLSCSQTLNHNVMYWYQQKSSQAPKLLFHYYDKDFNNEADTPDNFQSRRPNTSFCFLDIRSPGLGDTAMYLCATSRDRNTGELFFGEGSRLTVL.